These 25 T cell receptor beta chains were sequenced from one sample in a study of lymphopenia after photon versus proton radiotherapy. Sequencing was performed with immunoSEQ multiplex PCR; in TCRdb, only in-frame clones are kept and a portion is missing. Here the sample spans about 30,000 clones, roughly 90% being singletons. Sequencing was performed on peripheral blood, taken from a patient treated with photon-based radiotherapy. These receptors were collected from a woman aged 50 to 60 with pancreatic cancer.

In its sample, this clone was seen a few times. V usage is TRBV4-1 and J usage is TRBJ2-1; 9 bases align to TRBD2. CDR3 size: 15 residues. Germline CDR1 and CDR2: MGHRA and YSYEKL. J gave up 4 bases and V 6 bases, and 7 bases lay outside the gene matches. CDR3 DNA: TGCGCCAGCAGTGAGGGACTAGCCTTGTACAATGAGCAGTTCTTC. This gives the protein CASSEGLALYNEQFF.

V gene TRBV6-6 combines with J gene TRBJ2-5; D unclear. Germline V lookup: CDR1 MNHNY, CDR2 SVGAGI (reference sequence). The CDR3 is 12 residues long. Trimming took off 3 bases at V and 1 base at J, with 3 bases between the two ends. The CDR3 DNA is TGTGCCAGCAGTTATACCCAAGAGACCCAGTACTTC. It codes for CASSYTQETQYF.

CDR3 bases: TGTGCCAGCACCACAAGCCTGAACACTGAAGCTTTCTTT. It is translated as CASTTSLNTEAFF. The chain joins TRBV27 to TRBJ1-1; no definite D call. CDR3 length equals 13 residues. CDR1 is MNHEY and CDR2 is SMNVEV in the germline V gene (reference sequence). The V and J ends lost 7 bases and 0 bases respectively, with 9 bases between them.

This chain links TRBV5-6 with TRBJ2-2; 7 bases match TRBD1. V was clipped by 4 bases and J by 0 bases; unmatched bases: 6. From germline, CDR1 is SGHDT and CDR2 YYEEEE. The CDR3 spans 16 residues. The DNA for the CDR3 is TGTGCCAGCAGCCGGGGACAGCTCGCGAACACCGGGGAGCTGTTTTTT. Its translation is CASSRGQLANTGELFF.

This clone has a handful of counts. The J gene is TRBJ2-7, the V gene TRBV7-3, with 7 bases fitting TRBD1. The CDR3 sequence is 13 residues long. Germline trimming cut 4 bases from V and 6 bases from J; bases unmatched to any gene: 6. CDR1 and CDR2 from the germline V gene are SGHTA and FQGTGA. CDR3 loop: CASSSKTGSEQYF. In DNA, the CDR3 is TGTGCCAGCAGCTCCAAGACAGGGTCCGAGCAGTACTTC.

This clone was recorded a few times. The chain recombines TRBV27 with TRBJ2-2; D assignment may be TRBD1 or TRBD2 (5 bases each). The CDR3 is 14 residues long. The V end lost 6 bases, the J end lost 4 bases, and 12 bases lay between the germline ends. Germline V gives CDR1 MNHEY, CDR2 SMNVEV (reference sequence). In DNA form, the CDR3 reads TGTGCCAGCAGACCGGGACGCATCACCGGGGAGCTGTTTTTT. Translated, it gives CASRPGRITGELFF.

V gene TRBV5-1 combines with J gene TRBJ2-1; 7 bases map to TRBD1. J was trimmed by 1 base and V by 4 bases; bases with no gene match: 8. The CDR3 contains 16 residues. Germline CDR1 SGHRS, CDR2 YFSETQ. The CDR3 spells CASSENRGYSYNEQFF. The CDR3 DNA sequence: TGCGCCAGCAGCGAAAACAGGGGTTATTCCTACAATGAGCAGTTCTTC.

This rearrangement joins TRBV29-1 to TRBJ2-2, with D uncertain. The V gene's germline CDR1 is SQVTM and CDR2 ANQGSEA. The CDR3 length is 13 residues. Trimming removed 6 bases from V and 1 base from J, with 9 bases in between. CDR3 nucleotide sequence: TGCAGCGTGGTGGATCTGAACACCGGGGAGCTGTTTTTT. Its translation is CSVVDLNTGELFF.

This clone has more than one count but fewer than ten. The V and J genes are TRBV28 and TRBJ2-2, with TRBD2 matching over 7 bases. Germline values: CDR1 MDHEN, CDR2 SYDVKM. This CDR3 spans 16 amino acids. The V segment lost 6 bases and the J segment 6 bases; nucleotides outside the gene matches: 13. The CDR3 sequence is CASSKLTGGRAGELFF. In nucleotides, the CDR3 is TGTGCCAGCAGCAAACTGACGGGCGGGAGAGCCGGGGAGCTGTTTTTT.

The chain employs TRBV5-8 and TRBJ2-3; possibly TRBD1 for D (6 bases). Germline-derived CDR1 and CDR2 are SGHTS and YDEGEE. Trimming removed 0 bases from V and 1 base from J, with 6 bases in between. This CDR3 spans 14 amino acids. CDR3 amino acids: CASSLDRGTDTQYF. As DNA, the CDR3 is TGTGCCAGCAGCTTGGACAGGGGCACAGATACGCAGTATTTT.

This chain links TRBV27 with TRBJ1-2, with D tentatively TRBD1 (6 bases). The CDR3 totals 13 residues. V lost 4 bases and J 4 bases, leaving 10 bases between the germline ends. The V gene's germline CDR1 is MNHEY and CDR2 SMNVEV (reference sequence). The CDR3 sequence: CASSSRGGYGYTF. The CDR3 coding sequence is TGTGCCAGCAGTTCCAGGGGTGGCTATGGCTACACCTTC.

This rearrangement joins TRBV9 to TRBJ1-5; TRBD1 aligns across 9 bases. Losses at the gene ends were 4 bases for V and 2 bases for J; bases not matched to a gene: 4. Germline CDR1 reads SGDLS; CDR2 reads YYNGEE. The CDR3 runs 15 residues. The CDR3 bases are TGTGCCAGCAGCCCCACAGGGGGCGGCAATCAGCCCCAGCATTTT. The encoded protein is CASSPTGGGNQPQHF.

V and J are TRBV25-1 and TRBJ2-3; D unclear. Germline CDR1 reads MGHDK; CDR2 reads SYGVNS. The CDR3 length is 13 residues. The V end was cut by 8 bases, the J end by 2 bases, with 11 bases between. Here the CDR3 reads CASWDSFTDTQYF. CDR3 DNA: TGTGCCAGCTGGGATAGCTTCACAGATACGCAGTATTTT.

This sequence joins TRBV4-2 and TRBJ2-3; D is undetermined. The CDR3 sequence is 12 residues long. Trimming left V 3 bases short and J 5 bases short, with 6 bases between. Germline lookup yields CDR1 LGHNA and CDR2 YNFKEQ. The CDR3 spells CASSQPGDTQYF. Here the CDR3 DNA reads TGTGCCAGCAGCCAGCCCGGAGATACGCAGTATTTT.

J is TRBJ1-1 and V is TRBV2; TRBD1 agrees at 8 bases. This CDR3 region has 14 residues. Germline trimming cut 6 bases from V and 0 bases from J; bases unmatched to any gene: 3. From germline, CDR1 is SNHLY and CDR2 FYNNEI. The CDR3 reads CASRRQGLNTEAFF. The CDR3 coding sequence is TGTGCCAGCAGGAGACAGGGGTTGAACACTGAAGCTTTCTTT. Looking up the rest from reference TRBV2 and TRBJ1-1 gives the full variable domain: EPEVTQTPSHQVTQMGQEVILRCVPISNHLYFYWYRQILGQKVEFLVSFYNNEISEKSEIFDDQFSVERPDGSNFTLKIRSTKLEDSAMYFCASRRQGLNTEAFFGQGTRLTVV.

The genes are TRBV27 and TRBJ2-7; D is unclear. CDR3 length equals 14 residues. The V and J ends lost 6 bases and 4 bases respectively, with 16 bases between them. In germline, CDR1 is MNHEY, CDR2 SMNVEV (reference sequence). CDR3 protein: CASRSPREKYEQYF. Written as DNA, the CDR3 is TGTGCCAGCAGGAGCCCAAGGGAAAAGTACGAGCAGTACTTC.

The V and J genes are TRBV5-6 and TRBJ1-2; D is unclear. CDR3 length: 12 residues. Germline CDR1 is SGHDT and CDR2 is YYEEEE. The V and J ends lost 0 bases and 7 bases respectively, with 7 bases between them. The CDR3, as DNA: TGTGCCAGCAGCTTGGCCGGCGGTGGCTACACCTTC. It translates to CASSLAGGGYTF.

CDR3 nucleotides: TGTGCCAGCAGCCCTTCTGGGGGTACCTACAATGAGCAGTTCTTC. It codes for CASSPSGGTYNEQFF. The chain couples TRBV9 to TRBJ2-1; D might be TRBD1 or TRBD2, each matching 5 bases. CDR1 and CDR2 from the germline V gene are SGDLS and YYNGEE. Trimming left V 4 bases short and J 2 bases short, with 13 bases between. This CDR3 spans 15 amino acids.

This clone was found a few times. The chain employs TRBV2 and TRBJ1-5, with D possibly TRBD1 on 6 matching bases. CDR1 and CDR2 from the germline V gene are SNHLY and FYNNEI. Trimming removed 3 bases at V and 1 base at J, with 7 bases between. This CDR3 comprises 14 residues. The CDR3 spells CASSDQGSNQPQHF. The CDR3 DNA is TGTGCCAGCAGTGACCAGGGGAGCAATCAGCCCCAGCATTTT.

The genes are TRBV19 and TRBJ1-5, with D hard to call. The CDR3 length is 15 residues. CDR1 and CDR2 from the germline V gene are LNHDA and SQIVND (reference sequence). The germline V and J ends were trimmed by 5 bases and 0 bases, with 11 bases remaining between them. CDR3 sequence reads: CASSVSSYSNQPQHF. The CDR3 DNA reads as TGTGCCAGTAGTGTGTCAAGTTATAGCAATCAGCCCCAGCATTTT.

The chain couples TRBV5-4 to TRBJ2-5; the match to TRBD2 covers 11 bases. Germline V gene sequence: CDR1 SGHNT, CDR2 YYREEE (reference sequence). The CDR3 length is 16 residues. Trimming removed 4 bases from V and 2 bases from J; junction bases left unmatched: 7. In DNA, the CDR3 is TGTGCCAGCAGCAAAGGGACTAGCGGAGGGCAAGAGACCCAGTACTTC. Protein product: CASSKGTSGGQETQYF.

The chain links TRBV11-2 to TRBJ2-1, with 13 bases matching TRBD2. The CDR3 is 17 residues long. Germline CDR1 reads SGHAT; CDR2 reads FQNNGV. The trim removed 8 bases at V and 4 bases at J, leaving 11 bases unmatched. CDR3 residues: CASLPEGGLAGYNEQFF. The DNA for the CDR3 is TGTGCCAGCCTCCCCGAGGGGGGACTAGCGGGATACAATGAGCAGTTCTTC.

The chain uses TRBV28 and TRBJ1-2, with D possibly being TRBD1 (5 bases). Trimming stripped 5 bases from V and 2 bases from J, with 12 bases between. The CDR3 extends over 14 amino acids. Germline V lookup: CDR1 MDHEN, CDR2 SYDVKM. The CDR3 sequence is CASSGGPPNYGYTF. CDR3 in DNA: TGTGCCAGCAGTGGGGGACCGCCCAACTATGGCTACACCTTC.

This chain links TRBV6-4 with TRBJ2-3; the match to TRBD2 covers 7 bases. Unmatched junction bases numbered 10, after V lost 3 bases and J lost 4 bases. This CDR3 region has 16 residues. Germline assignment: CDR1 MRHNA and CDR2 SNTAGT. The CDR3 sequence is CASSEAGGSSADTQYF. CDR3 sequence (DNA): TGTGCCAGCAGTGAAGCGGGCGGGAGTTCCGCAGATACGCAGTATTTT.

The rearrangement uses TRBV6-1 and TRBJ2-5; 14 bases are a match to TRBD2. The V segment lost 5 bases and the J segment 7 bases; nucleotides outside the gene matches: 6. Germline-derived CDR1 and CDR2 are MNHNS and SASEGT. This CDR3 is 15 amino acids long. CDR3 residues: CASSLTSGRAGTQYF. Written as DNA, the CDR3 is TGTGCCAGCAGTCTGACTAGCGGGAGGGCCGGGACCCAGTACTTC.